Following are 31 T cell receptor beta chains from one sample sequenced in a study of blood T cell repertoires in COVID-19. The method was immunoSEQ multiplex PCR; TCRdb's version includes in-frame clones alone and lacks a portion of them. The repertoire holds roughly 120,000 clones, with roughly 85% as singletons. The material sequenced was peripheral blood. The receptors were sampled from a man aged 35 to 55 with acute or convalescent COVID-19.

V and J are TRBV28 and TRBJ2-1; D perhaps matches TRBD1 (6 bases). Between the trimmed V and J ends, which lost 8 bases and 12 bases, there was a span of 17 bases. Germline lookup yields CDR1 MDHEN and CDR2 SYDVKM. The CDR3 runs to 12 residues. The CDR3 is CASGAARGAQFF. CDR3 nucleotide sequence: TGTGCCAGCGGGGCGGCCAGGGGAGCGCAGTTCTTC.

The chain links TRBV11-1 to TRBJ2-3; 8 bases align to TRBD2. Germline CDR1 SGHAT, CDR2 FQDESV (reference sequence). V trimming: 5 bases; J trimming: 4 bases; junction bases outside the gene matches: 8. The CDR3 has 15 amino acids. The CDR3 DNA reads TGTGCCAGCAGCATAAGGACTAGCAGGTCAGATACGCAGTATTTT. Its protein is CASSIRTSRSDTQYF.

The chain carries TRBV5-1 and TRBJ1-1; no reliable D call. Trimming removed 1 base from V and 1 base from J, with 8 bases in between. CDR3 length equals 14 residues. Looked up from germline, CDR1 is SGHRS and CDR2 is YFSETQ. The CDR3 DNA reads TGCGCCAGCAGCTTGAGACACGGGAACACTGAAGCTTTCTTT. Translating it yields CASSLRHGNTEAFF.

The chain carries TRBV28 and TRBJ2-7; 8 bases match TRBD1. This CDR3 spans 14 amino acids. The junction had 6 bases not matched to a gene; V was cut back by 2 bases and J by 6 bases. Germline CDR1 is MDHEN and CDR2 is SYDVKM. CDR3: CASSLLTGGGEQYF. Here the CDR3 DNA reads TGTGCCAGCAGTTTACTAACAGGGGGTGGCGAGCAGTACTTC.

The rearrangement uses TRBV6-5 and TRBJ1-6, with 7 positions matching TRBD1. Germline CDR1 is MNHEY and CDR2 is SVGAGI. V gave up 7 bases and J gave up 2 bases; unmatched junction bases: 5. This CDR3 has 15 amino acids. In nucleotides, the CDR3 is TGTGCCAGCACCCTGACAGGGCCCTATAATTCACCCCTCCACTTT. Encoded protein: CASTLTGPYNSPLHF.

The chain carries TRBV6-2 or TRBV6-3 and TRBJ2-1, with 13 bases fitting TRBD2. The CDR3 extends over 15 amino acids. V trimming: 2 bases; J trimming: 9 bases; junction bases outside the gene matches: 4. The germline V gene encodes CDR1 MNHEY and CDR2 SVGEGT. CDR3 protein: CASSYATSGGTEQFF. As DNA, the CDR3 is TGTGCCAGCAGTTACGCGACTAGCGGGGGGACTGAGCAGTTCTTC.

CDR3 protein: CASREDLYNEQFF. The CDR3 bases are TGTGCCAGCCGGGAGGACTTATACAATGAGCAGTTCTTC. The V and J genes are TRBV2 and TRBJ2-1; TRBD2 agrees at 7 bases. This CDR3 is built from 13 residues. The J segment lost 4 bases and the V segment lost 8 bases, leaving 5 bases of the junction unmatched. The germline CDR1 and CDR2 sequences are SNHLY and FYNNEI.

The J gene is TRBJ2-5, the V gene TRBV18; TRBD2 aligns across 13 bases. Germline-derived CDR1 and CDR2 are KGHSH and LQKENI. The V segment lost 2 bases and the J segment 5 bases; nucleotides outside the gene matches: 11. The length of the CDR3 is 18 residues. CDR3 sequence reads: CASSPSGLAGDLGETQYF. Written as DNA, the CDR3 is TGTGCCAGCTCACCATCCGGACTAGCGGGAGATTTAGGGGAGACCCAGTACTTC.

The V gene is TRBV5-4, the J gene TRBJ2-1; a weak D match, TRBD2 (6 bases). This CDR3 spans 14 amino acids. The germline V gene has CDR1 SGHNT and CDR2 YYREEE (reference sequence). V lost 4 bases to trimming and J lost 5 bases, with 13 bases between them. CDR3 region: CASSRGGSNNEQFF. In DNA form, the CDR3 reads TGTGCCAGCAGCCGAGGAGGGAGCAACAATGAGCAGTTCTTC.

V gene TRBV3-1 (or the pseudogene TRBV3-2) combines with J gene TRBJ2-1; 9 positions match TRBD1. V lost 4 bases and J lost 0; bases outside the gene matches: 1. The CDR3 is made up of 15 amino acids. The germline gives CDR1 LGHDT, CDR2 YNNKEL (reference sequence). CDR3 sequence reads: CASSRGQGSYNEQFF. CDR3 nucleotide sequence: TGTGCCAGCAGCCGGGGACAGGGCTCCTACAATGAGCAGTTCTTC.

The genes are TRBV27 and TRBJ1-5; D call uncertain. The V and J ends lost 4 bases and 1 base respectively, with 11 bases between them. The CDR3 runs to 15 residues. Germline V gives CDR1 MNHEY, CDR2 SMNVEV (reference sequence). For the CDR3, the DNA is TGTGCCAGCAGTTATCCGGGCGGGAGCAATCAGCCCCAGCATTTT. The encoded protein is CASSYPGGSNQPQHF.

This chain links TRBV5-1 with TRBJ1-2; D unclear. The CDR3 length is 13 residues. V lost 4 bases to trimming and J lost 3 bases, with 10 bases between them. Germline V gene lookup returns CDR1 SGHRS and CDR2 YFSETQ. DNA for the CDR3: TGCGCCAGCAGCGTGCGGGTTGACTATGGCTACACCTTC. Translating it yields CASSVRVDYGYTF.

The genes are TRBV5-5 and TRBJ2-3, with TRBD1 identical over 8 bases. With V trimmed by 4 bases and J by 6 bases, 10 bases remained unmatched. The CDR3 loop spans 15 amino acids. In germline, CDR1 is SGHKS, CDR2 YYEKEE (reference sequence). The CDR3 reads CASSRLQGVTDTQYF. Here the CDR3 DNA reads TGTGCCAGCAGCCGATTACAGGGGGTAACGGATACGCAGTATTTT.

This chain connects TRBV5-1 to TRBJ2-7; 7 bases fit TRBD2. CDR3 length: 14 residues. Trimming cost V 2 bases and J 5 bases; bases outside gene matches: 7. CDR1 and CDR2 from the germline V gene are SGHRS and YFSETQ. The DNA for the CDR3 is TGCGCCAGCAGCTTCACGGGAGGTTCCCACGAGCAGTACTTC. It encodes CASSFTGGSHEQYF.

The rearrangement joins TRBV18 to TRBJ1-3, with D unclear. The CDR3 sequence is 15 residues long. V dropped 0 bases and J dropped 7 bases, with 13 bases sitting between them. Germline CDR1 and CDR2: KGHSH and LQKENI. This CDR3 is CASSPPGTSWNTIYF. In nucleotides, the CDR3 is TGTGCCAGCTCACCACCGGGCACCTCTTGGAACACCATATATTTT.

The chain uses TRBV27 and TRBJ1-4; 8 nucleotides agree with TRBD1. The CDR3 spans 13 residues. Germline lookup yields CDR1 MNHEY and CDR2 SMNVEV (reference sequence). The V and J ends lost 8 bases and 4 bases, in that order; junction bases with no gene match: 3. In DNA form, the CDR3 reads TGTGCCAGCCGACAGGGGCGTAATGAAAAACTGTTTTTT. As protein: CASRQGRNEKLFF.

This chain links TRBV10-1 with TRBJ2-7; 10 bases line up with TRBD2. V was clipped by 4 bases and J by 4 bases; unmatched bases: 4. Per the germline V gene, CDR1 is WNHNN and CDR2 is SYGVQD (reference sequence). CDR3 size: 14 residues. The CDR3 spells CASSAGTSEYEQYF. DNA for the CDR3: TGCGCCAGCAGTGCCGGGACTAGCGAGTACGAGCAGTACTTC.

The V gene is TRBV12-5, the J gene TRBJ2-1, with 8 bases aligning to TRBD2. The CDR3 loop spans 15 amino acids. Germline V gives CDR1 LGHNT, CDR2 FRNRAP. With 3 bases clipped from V and 4 bases from J, the junction kept 5 bases outside the gene matches. CDR3 amino acids: CASGFLVAGYNEQFF. The CDR3 DNA reads TGTGCTAGTGGTTTTTTGGTAGCGGGGTACAATGAGCAGTTCTTC.

The count of this clone is one. The rearrangement joins TRBV2 to TRBJ2-1, with D possibly being TRBD1 (8 bases). This CDR3 comprises 14 residues. The V end was cut by 7 bases, the J end by 2 bases, with 12 bases between. Looked up from germline, CDR1 is SNHLY and CDR2 is FYNNEI. The chain's CDR3 is CASKRDRTYNEQFF. In DNA, the CDR3 is TGTGCCAGCAAGCGGGACAGGACCTACAATGAGCAGTTCTTC.

Written as DNA, the CDR3 is TGTGCCATCAGTAACTCACAGGGGAACTATGGCTACACCTTC. Encoded protein: CAISNSQGNYGYTF. This chain uses TRBV10-3 with TRBJ1-2, with TRBD1 matching over 7 bases. V trimming: 5 bases; J trimming: 2 bases; junction bases outside the gene matches: 5. CDR1 is ENHRY and CDR2 is SYGVKD in the germline V gene. The CDR3 has 14 amino acids.

V is TRBV18 and J is TRBJ2-5; 7 bases agree with TRBD2. The germline V gene has CDR1 KGHSH and CDR2 LQKENI. There are 15 residues in the CDR3. The ends lost 2 bases at V and 5 bases at J; junction bases unmatched: 8. The CDR3 loop reads CASSPSSGLGETQYF. The CDR3 coding sequence is TGTGCCAGCTCACCAAGTTCCGGACTAGGGGAGACCCAGTACTTC.

A word on this clone: The sample contains more than one DNA sequence encoding this CDR3. The rearrangement uses TRBV5-1 and TRBJ2-2, with 12 bases that match TRBD2. Germline lookup yields CDR1 SGHRS and CDR2 YFSETQ. The ends lost 8 bases at V and 6 bases at J; junction bases unmatched: 8. The CDR3 has 15 amino acids. This chain's CDR3 is CASTKTSGSSGELFF. CDR3 in DNA: TGCGCCAGTACCAAGACTAGCGGGAGTTCCGGGGAGCTGTTTTTT.

To note about this clone: Other DNA variants within this sample encode the same CDR3. The chain employs TRBV12-3 or TRBV12-4 and TRBJ2-5, with D possibly being TRBD2 (6 bases). Trimming pared 11 bases from V and 0 bases from J, leaving 10 bases between. The CDR3 runs 12 residues. The CDR3 region is CASGGHQETQYF. CDR3 in DNA: TGTGCCTCCGGGGGACACCAAGAGACCCAGTACTTC.

The chain couples TRBV28 to TRBJ1-6; no firm D call. There are 13 residues in the CDR3. V shed 8 bases and J shed 7 bases, with 12 bases lying between them. Per the germline V gene, CDR1 is MDHEN and CDR2 is SYDVKM. CDR3 in DNA: TGTGCCAGCGGTCCAAACACCAATTCACCCCTCCACTTT. It yields the protein CASGPNTNSPLHF.

This chain connects TRBV5-5 to TRBJ2-7, with D uncertain. The CDR3 is 14 residues long. Trimming stripped 0 bases from V and 0 bases from J, with 7 bases between. Germline V gene lookup returns CDR1 SGHKS and CDR2 YYEKEE (reference sequence). The CDR3 DNA follows: TGTGCCAGCAGCTTGGGGCCGGGCTCCTACGAGCAGTACTTC. It is translated as CASSLGPGSYEQYF.

This clone was seen a few times. The chain uses TRBV4-2 and TRBJ2-1, with 13 bases that match TRBD2. Unmatched junction bases numbered 3, after V lost 5 bases and J lost 5 bases. This CDR3 is 15 amino acids long. Germline lookup yields CDR1 LGHNA and CDR2 YNFKEQ. This CDR3 reads CASSSTSGGNNEQFF. The DNA for the CDR3 is TGTGCCAGCAGCTCGACTAGCGGGGGGAACAATGAGCAGTTCTTC.

CDR3 in DNA: TGCAGTGCTAGTTTTACAGGGGTTAATTCACCCCTCCACTTT. It translates to CSASFTGVNSPLHF. The chain combines TRBV20-1 with TRBJ1-6; 7 positions agree with TRBD1. Trimming removed 3 bases from V and 6 bases from J; junction bases left unmatched: 5. Per the germline V gene, CDR1 is DFQATT and CDR2 is SNEGSKA (reference sequence). The CDR3 contains 14 residues.

The rearrangement uses TRBV28 and TRBJ2-5; D gene uncertain. The V end was cut by 6 bases, the J end by 5 bases, with 4 bases between. There are 10 residues in the CDR3. The germline V gene encodes CDR1 MDHEN and CDR2 SYDVKM. The DNA for the CDR3 is TGTGCCAGCAGCGGGGAGACCCAGTACTTC. Translating it yields CASSGETQYF.

The chain recombines TRBV19 with TRBJ2-5; D is unresolved. The germline V gene encodes CDR1 LNHDA and CDR2 SQIVND (reference sequence). Trimming took 4 bases from V and 3 from J, leaving 12 bases between them. The CDR3 is 14 amino acids. The CDR3 loop is CASSTTLLEETQYF. The DNA for the CDR3 is TGTGCCAGTAGTACCACCCTACTCGAAGAGACCCAGTACTTC.

The table lists this clone with a count of one. The chain is built from TRBV4-1 and TRBJ1-6; D ambiguous. Between the trimmed V and J ends, which lost 11 bases and 3 bases, there was a span of 14 bases. The CDR3 has 14 residues. Per the germline V gene, CDR1 is MGHRA and CDR2 is YSYEKL. The DNA for the CDR3 is TGCGCCCCCCAGAGACACCTCTATAATTCACCCCTCCACTTT. Protein product: CAPQRHLYNSPLHF.

The rearrangement links TRBV9 to TRBJ2-1, with 9 positions matching TRBD2. The CDR3 extends over 13 amino acids. CDR1 SGDLS and CDR2 YYNGEE come from the germline V gene. V was clipped by 5 bases and J by 9 bases; unmatched bases: 6. The chain's CDR3 is CASRSAGGGEQFF. As DNA, the CDR3 is TGTGCCAGCAGGTCAGCGGGGGGTGGTGAGCAGTTCTTC.